This T cell receptor beta chain was captured in a study of T cells in Graves' hyperthyroidism and ophthalmopathy. Amplified regions were TCR beta CDR3 sequences from RNA transcripts. The HTBI primer set drove a first-round RT-PCR of the TCR CDR3. Using its own MiXCR run on the multiplex PCR reads, TCRdb lists one record per CDR3 protein. Of 250,000 to 400,000 distinct CDR3 sequences detected, approximately 15% appear once; the ten largest clones hold 30% to 40%. The CDR3 is 14 amino acids. With 6 bases clipped from V and 6 bases from J, the junction kept 8 bases outside the gene matches. The germline CDR1 and CDR2 sequences are SGHAT and FQNNGV. Each ophthalmopathy patient scored at least 3 on the Clinical Activity Score and at least 4 on NOSPECS grade, with duration under 3 months.

V is TRBV11-2 and J is TRBJ2-7, with TRBD1 matching 10 bases. Input material: blood. The source is a woman between 40 and 55 years old with Graves' ophthalmopathy. Here the CDR3 DNA reads TGTGCCAGCAGAGTAGGGACAGGGGATCGCGAGCAGTACTTC. This translates into CASRVGTGDREQYF.